The source of this T cell receptor (beta chain) is a study of blood T cell repertoires in COVID-19. The wider study: COVID-19 samples, acute and convalescent, were from the United States, Italy and Spain.

Authors' data handling: For nucleated cells, counts were estimated from reference gene primer amplification. Generated by immunoSEQ multiplex PCR, the TCRdb table keeps only in-frame clones and is missing some. That table supplies the V and J calls and clone size; D and trimming were determined from the DNA. This sample has 130,000 to 150,000 clones, with 85% to 90% found just once. The CDR3 spans 17 residues. The germline gives CDR1 LGHNA, CDR2 YNFKEQ. The trim removed 0 bases at V and 5 bases at J, leaving 10 bases unmatched. The sequenced sample consisted of peripheral blood. This TCR derives from a human donor in a cohort sampled during active COVID-19. V and J are TRBV4-2 and TRBJ2-5; TRBD2 matches at 9 bases. CDR3 coding DNA: TGTGCCAGCAGCCAAGATGGGGGAGCGGGGGGCCGGGAGACCCAGTACTTC. It encodes CASSQDGGAGGRETQYF.